This T cell receptor (beta chain) comes out of a study of blood T cells in healthy people across ages. The CDR3 has 15 amino acids. Trimming took 0 bases from V and 2 from J, leaving 5 bases between them. A second PCR, run for about 7 to 12 cycles, used a sample-barcoded 5' primer plus a J-beta primer mix. Each cDNA was tagged by a template-switch adaptor containing 12 random nucleotides. Per-sample output comprised a minimum of 2.5 million paired-end reads containing CDR3. TCRdb redid the calling of the 5' RACE reads with MiXCR, one entry per CDR3 protein. Of approximately 1.5 million distinct CDR3 sequences listed, about 31% are singletons.

The origin of this receptor is a woman aged 25 to 39 in good health. Sequencing was performed on blood. The rearrangement uses TRBV12-3 or TRBV12-4 and TRBJ2-6; no clear D gene. CDR3 loop: CASSLALTGANVLTF. CDR3 in DNA: TGTGCCAGCAGTTTAGCCCTGACTGGGGCCAACGTCCTGACTTTC.